Each of the 2 T cell receptor beta chains below was sequenced from the same sample in a study of T cell responses to AZD1222 COVID-19 vaccine. Some clones are missing from TCRdb's copy, which holds only in-frame ones; the method was immunoSEQ multiplex PCR. Altogether about 99,000 clones are present, about 85% being singletons, with the ten largest covering about 3%. Here the sequenced sample was peripheral blood, taken on day 0 of AZD1222 vaccination. These receptors were taken from an adult in good health.

This chain uses TRBV11-3 with TRBJ2-6; no firm D call. V was clipped by 4 bases and J by 2 bases, with 0 bases between them. The CDR3 is 12 amino acids. Germline CDR1 and CDR2: SGHNT and YENEEA. CDR3 bases: TGTGCCAGCAGCTCTGGGGCCAACGTCCTGACTTTC. Translating it yields CASSSGANVLTF.

The chain joins TRBV21-1 to TRBJ2-5; TRBD2 is taken as the D call from the table, unchecked against the DNA. TRBV21-1 is recorded as a pseudogene. The CDR3 is 16 amino acids. The DNA for the CDR3 is TGTGCCAGCAGCAAGGTAGGAGGGCCTGACCAAGAGACCCAGTACTTC. This codes for CASSKVGGPDQETQYF.